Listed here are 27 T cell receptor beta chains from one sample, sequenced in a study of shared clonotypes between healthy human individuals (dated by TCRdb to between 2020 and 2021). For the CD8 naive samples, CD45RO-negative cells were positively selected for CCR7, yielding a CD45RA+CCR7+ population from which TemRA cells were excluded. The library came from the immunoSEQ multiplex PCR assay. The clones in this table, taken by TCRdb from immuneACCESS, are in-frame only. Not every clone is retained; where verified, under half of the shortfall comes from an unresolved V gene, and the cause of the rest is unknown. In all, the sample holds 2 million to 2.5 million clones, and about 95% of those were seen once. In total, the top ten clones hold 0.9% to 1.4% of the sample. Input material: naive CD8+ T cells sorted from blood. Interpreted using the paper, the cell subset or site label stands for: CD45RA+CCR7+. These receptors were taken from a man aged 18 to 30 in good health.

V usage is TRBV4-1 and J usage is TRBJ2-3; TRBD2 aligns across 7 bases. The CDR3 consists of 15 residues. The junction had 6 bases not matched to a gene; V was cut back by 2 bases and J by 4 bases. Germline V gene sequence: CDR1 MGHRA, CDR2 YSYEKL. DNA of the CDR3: TGCGCCAGCAGCCAACAACACCGGGAGGCAGATACGCAGTATTTT. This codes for CASSQQHREADTQYF.

The CDR3 nucleotides read TGCGCCAGCAGCTACGGGACAGGAGGCAACTACGAGCAGTACTTC. Its translation is CASSYGTGGNYEQYF. The chain couples TRBV4-3 to TRBJ2-7, with 8 bases lining up with TRBD1. This CDR3 is 15 amino acids long. Germline V gene lookup returns CDR1 LGHNA and CDR2 YSLEER. V trimming: 5 bases; J trimming: 3 bases; junction bases outside the gene matches: 9.

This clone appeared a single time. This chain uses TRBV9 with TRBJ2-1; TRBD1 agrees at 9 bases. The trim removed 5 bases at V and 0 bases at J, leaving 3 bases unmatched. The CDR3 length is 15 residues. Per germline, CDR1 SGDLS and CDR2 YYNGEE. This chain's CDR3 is CASSETGGSYNEQFF. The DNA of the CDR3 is TGTGCCAGCAGTGAGACAGGGGGCTCCTACAATGAGCAGTTCTTC.

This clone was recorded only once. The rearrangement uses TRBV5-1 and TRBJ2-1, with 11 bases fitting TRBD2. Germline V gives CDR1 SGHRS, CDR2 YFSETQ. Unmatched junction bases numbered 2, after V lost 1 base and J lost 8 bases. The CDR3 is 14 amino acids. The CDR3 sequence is CASSLFSGRDEQFF. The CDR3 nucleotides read TGCGCCAGCAGCTTGTTTAGCGGGAGGGATGAGCAGTTCTTC.

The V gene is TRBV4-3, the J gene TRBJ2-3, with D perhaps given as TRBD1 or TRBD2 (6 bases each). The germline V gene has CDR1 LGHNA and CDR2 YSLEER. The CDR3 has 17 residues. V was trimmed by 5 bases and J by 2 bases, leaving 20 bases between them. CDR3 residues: CASSAGGGTGLTDTQYF. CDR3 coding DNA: TGCGCCAGCAGCGCCGGGGGCGGTACAGGGCTCACAGATACGCAGTATTTT.

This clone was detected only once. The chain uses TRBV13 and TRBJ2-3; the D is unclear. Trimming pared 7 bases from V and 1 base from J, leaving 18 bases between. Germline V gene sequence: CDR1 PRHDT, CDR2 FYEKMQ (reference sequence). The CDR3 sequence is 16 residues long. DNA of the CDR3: TGTGCCAGCACCCTAGACCAATCTTTAGGCACAGATACGCAGTATTTT. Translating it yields CASTLDQSLGTDTQYF.

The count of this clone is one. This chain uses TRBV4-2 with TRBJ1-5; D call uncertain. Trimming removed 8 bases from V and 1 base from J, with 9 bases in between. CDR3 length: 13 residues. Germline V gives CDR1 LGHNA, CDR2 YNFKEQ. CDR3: CASGVYSNQPQHF. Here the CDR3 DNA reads TGTGCCAGCGGGGTATACAGCAATCAGCCCCAGCATTTT.

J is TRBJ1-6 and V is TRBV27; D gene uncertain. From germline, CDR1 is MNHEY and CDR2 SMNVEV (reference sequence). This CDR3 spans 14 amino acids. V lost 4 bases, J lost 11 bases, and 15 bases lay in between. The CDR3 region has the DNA TGTGCCAGCAGTTCATCCTTCGACTGGACACCCCTCCACTTT. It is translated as CASSSSFDWTPLHF.

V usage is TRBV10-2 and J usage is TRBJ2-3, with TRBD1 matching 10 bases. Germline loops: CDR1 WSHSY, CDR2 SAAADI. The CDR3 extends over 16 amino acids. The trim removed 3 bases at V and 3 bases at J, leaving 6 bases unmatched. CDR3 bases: TGCGCCAGCAGTGAAGTCTCGGGACAGGGGACAGATACGCAGTATTTT. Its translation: CASSEVSGQGTDTQYF.

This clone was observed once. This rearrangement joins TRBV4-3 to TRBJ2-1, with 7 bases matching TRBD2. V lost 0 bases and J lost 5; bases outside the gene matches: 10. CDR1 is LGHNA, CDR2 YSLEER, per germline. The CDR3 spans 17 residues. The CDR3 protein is CASSQENALAENNEQFF. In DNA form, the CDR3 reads TGCGCCAGCAGCCAAGAAAATGCGCTAGCGGAAAACAATGAGCAGTTCTTC.

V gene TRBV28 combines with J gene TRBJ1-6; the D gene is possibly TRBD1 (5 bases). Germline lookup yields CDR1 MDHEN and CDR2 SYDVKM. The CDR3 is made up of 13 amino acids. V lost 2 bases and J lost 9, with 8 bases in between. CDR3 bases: TGTGCCAGCAGTTTAATGCAGGGTTCACCCCTCCACTTT. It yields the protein CASSLMQGSPLHF.

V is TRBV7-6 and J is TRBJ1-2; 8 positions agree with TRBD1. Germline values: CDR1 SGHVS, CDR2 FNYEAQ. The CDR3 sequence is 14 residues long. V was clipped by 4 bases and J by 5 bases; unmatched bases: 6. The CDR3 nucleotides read TGTGCCAGCAGCTCCGGGACAGGAGTATATGGCTACACCTTC. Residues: CASSSGTGVYGYTF. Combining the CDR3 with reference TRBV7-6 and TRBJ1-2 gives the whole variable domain GAGVSQSPRYKVTKRGQDVALRCDPISGHVSLYWYRQALGQGPEFLTYFNYEAQQDKSGLPNDRFSAERPEGSISTLTIQRTEQRDSAMYRCASSSGTGVYGYTFGSGTRLTVV.

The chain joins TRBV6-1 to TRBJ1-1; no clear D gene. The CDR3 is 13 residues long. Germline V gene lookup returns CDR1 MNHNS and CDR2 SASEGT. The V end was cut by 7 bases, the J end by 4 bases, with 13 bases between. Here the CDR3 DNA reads TGTGCCAGCACAGTAGGCTGGGGCACTGAAGCTTTCTTT. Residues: CASTVGWGTEAFF.

The CDR3 protein is CASSPLDVGGAREQYF. CDR3 coding DNA: TGTGCCAGCAGCCCACTTGATGTTGGGGGCGCGCGGGAGCAGTACTTC. This chain uses TRBV11-2 with TRBJ2-7; a weak D match, TRBD1 (6 bases). This CDR3 is built from 16 residues. The V gene's germline CDR1 is SGHAT and CDR2 FQNNGV. V was pared by 5 bases and J by 7 bases, with 24 bases between. Complete variable domain (other parts from reference TRBV11-2 and TRBJ2-7): EAGVAQSPRYKIIEKRQSVAFWCNPISGHATLYWYQQILGQGPKLLIQFQNNGVVDDSQLPKDRFSAERLKGVDSTLKIQPAKLEDSAVYLCASSPLDVGGAREQYFGPGTRLTVT.

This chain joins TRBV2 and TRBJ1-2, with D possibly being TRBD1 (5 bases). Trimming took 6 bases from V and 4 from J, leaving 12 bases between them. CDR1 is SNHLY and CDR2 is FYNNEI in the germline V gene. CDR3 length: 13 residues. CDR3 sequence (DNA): TGTGCCAGCAGGGGATCGGGGGTCTATGGCTACACCTTC. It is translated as CASRGSGVYGYTF.

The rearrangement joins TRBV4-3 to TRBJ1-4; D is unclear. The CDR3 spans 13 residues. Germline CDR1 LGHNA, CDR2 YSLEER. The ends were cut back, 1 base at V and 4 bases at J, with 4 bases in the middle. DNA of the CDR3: TGCGCCAGCAGCCAAGGGGTTAATGAAAAACTGTTTTTT. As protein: CASSQGVNEKLFF.

The CDR3 sequence is CASSVQGESSYEQYF. The CDR3 region has the DNA TGTGCCAGTAGTGTTCAAGGGGAGAGCTCCTACGAGCAGTACTTC. The chain is built from TRBV19 and TRBJ2-7; D could derive from TRBD1 or TRBD2 (5 bases each). This CDR3 is 15 amino acids long. The V end was cut by 5 bases, the J end by 0 bases, with 14 bases between. Germline-derived CDR1 and CDR2 are LNHDA and SQIVND (reference sequence). Full variable domain (rest looked up from reference TRBV19 and TRBJ2-7): DGGITQSPKYLFRKEGQNVTLSCEQNLNHDAMYWYRQDPGQGLRLIYYSQIVNDFQKGDIAEGYSVSREKKESFPLTVTSAQKNPTAFYLCASSVQGESSYEQYFGPGTRLTVT.

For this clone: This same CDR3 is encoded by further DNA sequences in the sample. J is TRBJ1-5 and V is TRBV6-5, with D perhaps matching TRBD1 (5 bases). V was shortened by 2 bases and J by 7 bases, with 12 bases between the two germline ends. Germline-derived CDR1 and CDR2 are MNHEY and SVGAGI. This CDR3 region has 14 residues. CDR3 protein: CASSYVGRDQPQHF. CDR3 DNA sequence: TGTGCCAGCAGTTACGTGGGGCGGGACCAGCCCCAGCATTTT.

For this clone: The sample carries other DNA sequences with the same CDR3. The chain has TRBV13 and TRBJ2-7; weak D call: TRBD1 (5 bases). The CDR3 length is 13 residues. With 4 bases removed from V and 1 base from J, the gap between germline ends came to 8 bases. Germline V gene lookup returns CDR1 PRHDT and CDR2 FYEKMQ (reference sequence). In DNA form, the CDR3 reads TGTGCCAGCAGCTACGACAGATCCTACGAGCAGTACTTC. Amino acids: CASSYDRSYEQYF.

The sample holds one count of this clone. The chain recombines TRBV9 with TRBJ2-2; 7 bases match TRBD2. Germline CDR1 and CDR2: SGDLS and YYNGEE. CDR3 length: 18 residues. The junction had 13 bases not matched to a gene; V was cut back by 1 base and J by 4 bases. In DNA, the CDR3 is TGTGCCAGCAGCGTAAACCCCCAGCGGGGCAAGCTCACCGGGGAGCTGTTTTTT. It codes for CASSVNPQRGKLTGELFF.

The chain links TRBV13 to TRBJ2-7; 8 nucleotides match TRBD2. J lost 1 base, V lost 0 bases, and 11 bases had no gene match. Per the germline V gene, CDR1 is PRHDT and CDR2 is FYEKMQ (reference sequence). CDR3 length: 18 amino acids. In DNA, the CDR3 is TGTGCCAGCAGCTTAGGTTTATCGGCTAGCGGGTTATCCTACGAGCAGTACTTC. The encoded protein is CASSLGLSASGLSYEQYF. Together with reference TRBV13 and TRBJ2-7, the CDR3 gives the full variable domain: AAGVIQSPRHLIKEKRETATLKCYPIPRHDTVYWYQQGPGQDPQFLISFYEKMQSDKGSIPDRFSAQQFSDYHSELNMSSLELGDSALYFCASSLGLSASGLSYEQYFGPGTRLTVT.

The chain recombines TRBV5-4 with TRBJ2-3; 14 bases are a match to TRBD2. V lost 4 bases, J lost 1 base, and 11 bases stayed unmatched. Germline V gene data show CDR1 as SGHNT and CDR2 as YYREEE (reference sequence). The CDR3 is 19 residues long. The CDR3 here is CASSPAGTSGSLGTDTQYF. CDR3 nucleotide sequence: TGTGCCAGCAGCCCGGCCGGGACTAGCGGGAGTCTGGGCACAGATACGCAGTATTTT. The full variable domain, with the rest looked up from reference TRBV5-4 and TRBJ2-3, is ETGVTQSPTHLIKTRGQQVTLRCSSQSGHNTVSWYQQALGQGPQFIFQYYREEENGRGNFPPRFSGLQFPNYSSELNVNALELDDSALYLCASSPAGTSGSLGTDTQYFGPGTRLTVL.

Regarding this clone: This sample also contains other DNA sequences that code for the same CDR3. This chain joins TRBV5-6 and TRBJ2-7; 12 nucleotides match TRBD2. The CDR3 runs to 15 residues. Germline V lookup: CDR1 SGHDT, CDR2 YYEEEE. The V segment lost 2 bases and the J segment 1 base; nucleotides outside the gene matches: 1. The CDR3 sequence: CASSLGLAGSYEQYF. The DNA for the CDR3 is TGTGCCAGCAGCTTAGGACTAGCGGGGTCCTACGAGCAGTACTTC.

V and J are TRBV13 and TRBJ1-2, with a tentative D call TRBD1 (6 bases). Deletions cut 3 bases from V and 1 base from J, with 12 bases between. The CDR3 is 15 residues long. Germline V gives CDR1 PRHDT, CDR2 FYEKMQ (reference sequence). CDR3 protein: CASSFQGRGNYGYTF. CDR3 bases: TGTGCCAGCAGCTTCCAGGGGCGCGGTAACTATGGCTACACCTTC. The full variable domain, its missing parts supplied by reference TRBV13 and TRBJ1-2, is AAGVIQSPRHLIKEKRETATLKCYPIPRHDTVYWYQQGPGQDPQFLISFYEKMQSDKGSIPDRFSAQQFSDYHSELNMSSLELGDSALYFCASSFQGRGNYGYTFGSGTRLTVV.

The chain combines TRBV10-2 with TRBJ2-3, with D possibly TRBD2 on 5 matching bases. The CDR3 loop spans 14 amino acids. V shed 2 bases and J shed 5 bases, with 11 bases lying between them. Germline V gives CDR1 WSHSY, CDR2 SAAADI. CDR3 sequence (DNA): TGCGCCAGCAGTGAGGGGGAGTGGTTAGATACGCAGTATTTT. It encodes CASSEGEWLDTQYF.

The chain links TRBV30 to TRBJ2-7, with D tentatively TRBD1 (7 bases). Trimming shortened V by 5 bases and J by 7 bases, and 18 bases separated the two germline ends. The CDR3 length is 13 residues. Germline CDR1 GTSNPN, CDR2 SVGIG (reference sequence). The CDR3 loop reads CAWGWEDRREQYF. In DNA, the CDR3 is TGTGCCTGGGGCTGGGAGGACAGGCGAGAGCAGTACTTC.

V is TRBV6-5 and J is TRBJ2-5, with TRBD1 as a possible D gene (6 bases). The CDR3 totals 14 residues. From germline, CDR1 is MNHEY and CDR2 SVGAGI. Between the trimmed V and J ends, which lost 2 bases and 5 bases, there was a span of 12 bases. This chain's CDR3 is CASSYVAGEETQYF. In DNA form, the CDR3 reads TGTGCCAGCAGTTACGTGGCAGGGGAGGAGACCCAGTACTTC.